Each of the 26 T cell receptor beta chains below was sequenced from the same sample in a study of T cells in Graves' hyperthyroidism and ophthalmopathy. Amplification targeted TCR beta CDR3 regions from RNA transcripts. TCR CDR3 underwent first-round RT-PCR with the HTBI primer set. One entry per CDR3 protein, called by TCRdb with MiXCR from the multiplex PCR reads. The table shows about 59,000 distinct CDR3 sequences, with approximately 50% occurring only once. Sequenced: blood. These receptors all come from a woman aged 60-75 years with Graves' ophthalmopathy.

This clonotype has ten or more counts. One junction end does not reproduce the germline sequence, and a read error may be involved. The chain links TRBV10-3 to TRBJ2-2; 8 bases align to TRBD1. The CDR3 is made up of 17 amino acids. Germline V gives CDR1 ENHRY, CDR2 SYGVKD. Written as DNA, the CDR3 is TGTGCCACCAGTTTCTCCCCCGGGACAGGGAACACCGGGGAGCTGTTTTTT. Translation: CATSFSPGTGNTGELFF.

This clonotype has ten or more counts. The chain couples TRBV2 to TRBJ2-7; D unresolved. In germline, CDR1 is SNHLY, CDR2 FYNNEI. The CDR3 is made up of 16 amino acids. The V and J ends lost 2 bases and 4 bases respectively, with 18 bases between them. The CDR3 coding sequence is TGTGCCAGCAGTGAAAGGACGGCTGACGGTACGTACGAGCAGTACTTC. Protein sequence: CASSERTADGTYEQYF.

Concerning this clonotype: A junction end diverges from the germline sequence, so it may reflect a read error. The chain links TRBV7-6 to TRBJ2-1, with 12 bases matching TRBD2. Germline V gene sequence: CDR1 SGHVS, CDR2 FNYEAQ. The CDR3 spans 13 residues. CDR3 DNA: TGTGCCAGCGGCTTGACTAGCGGGGGACGATGGTTCTTC. This codes for CASGLTSGGRWFF.

The V call is TRBV12-3 or TRBV12-4, the J call TRBJ2-1; TRBD1 agrees at 7 bases. V lost 5 bases and J lost 5; bases outside the gene matches: 9. The length of the CDR3 is 15 residues. The DNA for the CDR3 is TGTGCCAGCAGTACCGCCTTAACAGGGGACAATGAGCAGTTCTTC. It codes for CASSTALTGDNEQFF.

The gene calls are TRBV28 and TRBJ1-2; 8 bases align to TRBD1. There are 15 residues in the CDR3. Germline V gene lookup returns CDR1 MDHEN and CDR2 SYDVKM. The J segment lost 4 bases and the V segment lost 3 bases, leaving 7 bases of the junction unmatched. Here the CDR3 DNA reads TGTGCCAGCAGTTTCGGACAGGGTGAATCCTATGGCTACACCTTC. Translation gives CASSFGQGESYGYTF.

This chain joins TRBV6-1 and TRBJ1-1; D gene ambiguous. V was shortened by 3 bases and J by 11 bases, with 10 bases between the two germline ends. In germline, CDR1 is MNHNS, CDR2 SASEGT. This CDR3 contains 11 residues. CDR3 DNA sequence: TGTGCCAGCAGTGATGTGACACGGGCTTTCTTT. It is translated as CASSDVTRAFF.

This chain connects TRBV20-1 to TRBJ2-7; D possibly corresponds to TRBD2 (6 bases). This CDR3 is 13 amino acids long. The germline V and J ends were trimmed by 5 bases and 1 base, with 12 bases remaining between them. Germline CDR1 DFQATT, CDR2 SNEGSKA (reference sequence). The CDR3 nucleotides are TGCAGTGCTGGCGGACTACAGTCCTACGAGCAGTACTTC. As protein: CSAGGLQSYEQYF.

V and J are TRBV19 and TRBJ2-2; D might be TRBD2 (5 bases). Germline V lookup: CDR1 LNHDA, CDR2 SQIVND (reference sequence). The CDR3 extends over 16 amino acids. V dropped 5 bases and J dropped 1 base, with 14 bases sitting between them. CDR3 in DNA: TGTGCCAGTAGTGCGAGGCGGGTAGGGAACACCGGGGAGCTGTTTTTT. Translated: CASSARRVGNTGELFF.

The V gene is TRBV6-1, the J gene TRBJ1-3; D possibly corresponds to TRBD1 (5 bases). The CDR3 sequence is 14 residues long. V dropped 0 bases and J dropped 8 bases, with 11 bases sitting between them. Per germline, CDR1 MNHNS and CDR2 SASEGT. The CDR3 spells CASSEAAGVYTIYF. The CDR3 nucleotides read TGTGCCAGCAGTGAAGCAGCGGGGGTATACACCATATATTTT.

In this sample, this clonotype turned up many times. The chain links TRBV27 to TRBJ1-3; the match to TRBD1 covers 9 bases. Looked up from germline, CDR1 is MNHEY and CDR2 is SMNVEV (reference sequence). V trimming: 6 bases; J trimming: 2 bases; junction bases outside the gene matches: 5. The CDR3 consists of 15 residues. CDR3 bases: TGTGCCAGCAGACAACAGGGGGCGCCTGGAAACACCATATATTTT. Translated, it gives CASRQQGAPGNTIYF.

Comment on this clonotype: Sequence at one end of the junction differs from germline and may be a read error. The CDR3 here is CACSIRQGASLRNTEAFF. The CDR3 nucleotides are TGTGCCTGCAGCATTAGACAGGGGGCTTCGTTACGGAACACCGAAGCTTTCTTT. The J gene is TRBJ1-1, the V gene TRBV7-9; TRBD1 agrees at 10 bases. Germline assignment: CDR1 SEHNR and CDR2 FQNEAQ (reference sequence). The CDR3 runs to 18 residues.

In its sample, this clonotype was seen many times. V is TRBV4-3 and J is TRBJ1-1, with D possibly being TRBD1 (6 bases). V was cut by 1 base and J by 5 bases, with 11 bases left in between. In germline, CDR1 is LGHNA, CDR2 YSLEER. The CDR3 consists of 14 residues. The CDR3 sequence: CASSQGERGTEAFF. The DNA of the CDR3 is TGCGCCAGCAGCCAAGGCGAGAGGGGGACTGAAGCTTTCTTT.

This clonotype has a single count. This rearrangement joins TRBV5-1 to TRBJ1-6; D remains unclear. This CDR3 region has 17 residues. Germline V lookup: CDR1 SGHRS, CDR2 YFSETQ. Trimming pared 4 bases from V and 0 bases from J, leaving 14 bases between. The CDR3 protein is CASSPIAGFSYNSPLHF. CDR3 coding DNA: TGCGCCAGCAGCCCTATAGCGGGATTCTCCTATAATTCACCCCTCCACTTT.

This clonotype was counted many times. J is TRBJ1-1 and V is TRBV10-1, with no clear D. V lost 3 bases, J lost 2 bases, and 4 bases lay in between. The CDR3 has 12 amino acids. Germline CDR1 and CDR2: WNHNN and SYGVQD (reference sequence). The CDR3, as DNA: TGCGCCAGCAGTGAAGGAAACACTGAAGCTTTCTTT. Protein product: CASSEGNTEAFF.

J is TRBJ2-7 and V is TRBV20-1, with D possibly matching TRBD2 (6 bases). V was pared by 6 bases and J by 4 bases, with 19 bases between. CDR3 size: 14 residues. Germline lookup yields CDR1 DFQATT and CDR2 SNEGSKA (reference sequence). As DNA, the CDR3 is TGCAGTGCGGGAGGCGGGACGGGAGTTTACGAGCAGTACTTC. This encodes CSAGGGTGVYEQYF.

This clonotype was seen many times. The chain carries TRBV2 and TRBJ1-2, with a weak D call TRBD1 (6 bases). V was clipped by 3 bases and J by 7 bases, with 9 bases between them. Germline V gene sequence: CDR1 SNHLY, CDR2 FYNNEI. CDR3 size: 12 residues. DNA of the CDR3: TGTGCCAGCAGTGAGGGGGCGTCTGGCTACACCTTC. Residues: CASSEGASGYTF.

The V call is TRBV11-2, the J call TRBJ2-7; D possibly matches TRBD1 or TRBD2 (6 bases each). This CDR3 comprises 15 residues. The V gene lost 0 bases and the J gene lost 3 bases, with 12 bases spanning the gap. Germline values: CDR1 SGHAT, CDR2 FQNNGV. The DNA for the CDR3 is TGTGCCAGCAGCTTAGATAGGGGGGATGTCTACGAGCAGTACTTC. Amino acid sequence: CASSLDRGDVYEQYF.

This clonotype was observed many times. The rearrangement links TRBV20-1 to TRBJ2-1; TRBD2 matches 12 bases. The CDR3 contains 21 residues. CDR1 and CDR2 (germline): DFQATT, SNEGSKA (reference sequence). V shed 5 bases, J shed 4 bases, and the junction held 24 bases outside the gene matches. For the CDR3, the DNA is TGCAGTGCTTGGGACACCCTTGGAGCTAGCGGGAGGGCGTTGAGGTACAATGAGCAGTTCTTC. This codes for CSAWDTLGASGRALRYNEQFF.

The J gene is TRBJ1-2, the V gene TRBV19, with TRBD1 matching over 8 bases. Germline assignment: CDR1 LNHDA and CDR2 SQIVND (reference sequence). The CDR3 runs to 15 residues. With 3 bases clipped from V and 3 bases from J, the junction kept 6 bases outside the gene matches. This CDR3 is CASSIRTGKYYGYTF. CDR3 sequence (DNA): TGTGCCAGTAGTATTCGGACAGGGAAATACTATGGCTACACCTTC.

The chain joins TRBV4-3 to TRBJ2-1; TRBD2 aligns across 7 bases. Germline V gene lookup returns CDR1 LGHNA and CDR2 YSLEER. V gave up 0 bases and J gave up 4 bases; unmatched junction bases: 9. The CDR3 length is 17 residues. This CDR3 is CASSQDAGTGGYNEQFF. Written as DNA, the CDR3 is TGCGCCAGCAGCCAAGATGCGGGGACGGGAGGTTACAATGAGCAGTTCTTC.

The genes are TRBV5-1 and TRBJ2-1; the match to TRBD2 covers 11 bases. This CDR3 comprises 15 residues. Per germline, CDR1 SGHRS and CDR2 YFSETQ. V gave up 4 bases and J gave up 3 bases; unmatched junction bases: 3. CDR3 nucleotide sequence: TGCGCCAGCAGCCGGGGACTAGCGGACTACAATGAGCAGTTCTTC. This sequence encodes CASSRGLADYNEQFF.

The chain couples TRBV20-1 to TRBJ2-7, with 9 nucleotides matching TRBD2. There are 15 residues in the CDR3. After removal of 6 bases from V and 6 bases from J, the junction contained 15 bases not matched to a gene. Germline CDR1 reads DFQATT; CDR2 reads SNEGSKA (reference sequence). DNA of the CDR3: TGCAGTGCCGTACCCCGGACTAGCGACGCGGCCGAGCAGTACTTC. Residues: CSAVPRTSDAAEQYF.

In its sample, this clonotype was seen a few times. The CDR3 sequence: CAWKRRGTQSGDTIYF. For the CDR3, the DNA is TGTGCCTGGAAGAGACGGGGGACACAGAGTGGTGACACCATATATTTT. V is TRBV30 and J is TRBJ1-3, with D perhaps TRBD1 (6 bases). The CDR3 consists of 16 residues. Germline loops: CDR1 GTSNPN, CDR2 SVGIG (reference sequence). Trimming stripped 4 bases from V and 8 bases from J, with 24 bases between.

Notes on this clonotype: No conserved phenylalanine or tryptophan is present at the end of the CDR3, so a read error is the likely explanation. It is unclear where the CDR3 begins or ends on the DNA, so no DNA is shown, and the CDR3 is as TCRdb lists it. The genes are TRBV2 and TRBJ1-5; TRBD1 is the table's D call, not checked against the DNA. The CDR3 has 15 residues if both end residues are counted. Germline V gene lookup returns CDR1 SNHLY and CDR2 FYNNEI. The CDR3 loop is CASSEGTVSNQPRHS.

J is TRBJ2-6 and V is TRBV19; 8 nucleotides line up with TRBD1. Trimming took 3 bases from V and 4 from J; bases not matched to a gene: 8. Germline V lookup: CDR1 LNHDA, CDR2 SQIVND (reference sequence). The CDR3 consists of 17 residues. The DNA for the CDR3 is TGTGCCAGTAGTATTCGTCAGGGGGCCGGGGGGGCCAACGTCCTGACTTTC. It codes for CASSIRQGAGGANVLTF.

The chain joins TRBV20-1 to TRBJ2-7; 10 bases match TRBD2. V shed 6 bases and J 9 bases; nucleotides not matched to a gene: 14. The CDR3 is 14 residues long. Germline V gene sequence: CDR1 DFQATT, CDR2 SNEGSKA (reference sequence). The CDR3 loop is CSAANRAGLARQYF. The CDR3 DNA reads TGCAGTGCGGCCAACAGGGCGGGACTAGCGAGGCAGTACTTC.